The 17 T cell receptor beta chains below come from one sample, sequenced in a study of tumor-infiltrating lymphocytes in primary liver carcinoma. Both blood RNA, taken from unsorted whole blood, and germline DNA were extracted. Using a constant-region primer together with ProtoScript II reverse transcriptase, TCR beta cDNA was made from roughly 540 ng of total RNA. Slightly modified ARM-PCR, run as three nested multiplex PCR rounds, produced the TCR beta libraries. Rounds one and two of PCR, each of roughly 10 cycles, were primed with TRBV1-TRBV30 forward primers and a C-beta reverse primer. From the multiplex PCR reads, TCRdb called clonotypes with MiXCR, one entry per CDR3 protein. The sample carries 330,000 or so distinct CDR3 sequences, 65% recorded once. The sequencing sample was made of peripheral blood. The receptors derive from a man in his forties or fifties with primary liver carcinoma and hepatitis B virus infection.

About this clonotype: A read error may be the cause here, since a much bigger clone is one base away. The chain employs TRBV10-3 and TRBJ2-1, with 9 bases identical to TRBD2. CDR1 and CDR2 (germline): ENHRY, SYGVKD. This CDR3 has 15 residues. The CDR3 DNA reads TGTGCCATCAGTGTTGGTAGCGGGGGCCGGAATGTGCAGTTCTTC. Amino acid sequence: CAISVGSGGRNVQFF.

This clonotype was detected ten times or more. The chain joins TRBV6-2 or TRBV6-3 to TRBJ2-1, with TRBD2 matching over 13 bases. V gave up 5 bases and J gave up 0 bases; unmatched junction bases: 7. The CDR3 runs to 18 residues. Germline V CDR1 and CDR2: MNHEY, SVGEGT. CDR3 amino acids: CASSRHRTSGSSYNEQFF. DNA of the CDR3: TGTGCCAGCAGTCGACACCGGACTAGCGGGAGCTCCTACAATGAGCAGTTCTTC.

J is TRBJ2-7 and V is TRBV6-5; D is unclear. In germline, CDR1 is MNHEY, CDR2 SVGAGI. The CDR3 has 14 residues. Trimming shortened V by 2 bases and J by 7 bases, and 15 bases separated the two germline ends. CDR3 sequence (DNA): TGTGCCAGCAGTTACGGCGAGAGTTTTGAAGAGCAGTACTTC. This gives the protein CASSYGESFEEQYF.

A remark on this clonotype: The junction differs from germline at one of its ends, possibly a read error. The chain combines TRBV11-2 with TRBJ2-1; TRBD2 matches 8 bases. Germline V gene sequence: CDR1 SGHAT, CDR2 FQNNGV. CDR3 length: 14 residues. The CDR3 sequence is CASSMGTRFGEHFF. CDR3 coding DNA: TGTGCCAGCAGCATGGGGACTAGATTCGGTGAGCACTTCTTC. The complete variable domain, with remaining parts taken from reference TRBV11-2 and TRBJ2-1, reads EAGVAQSPRYKIIEKRQSVAFWCNPISGHATLYWYQQILGQGPKLLIQFQNNGVVDDSQLPKDRFSAERLKGVDSTLKIQPAKLEDSAVYLCASSMGTRFGEHFFGPGTRLTVL.

This clonotype has at least ten counts. The chain has TRBV14 and TRBJ1-1; 7 bases are shared with TRBD1. J lost 4 bases, V lost 5 bases, and 7 bases had no gene match. The CDR3 has 14 residues. Germline V gene lookup returns CDR1 SGHDN and CDR2 FVKESK. CDR3 protein: CASSMGTASTEAFF. Written as DNA, the CDR3 is TGTGCCAGCAGCATGGGGACAGCAAGCACTGAAGCTTTCTTT. Combining the CDR3 with reference TRBV14 and TRBJ1-1 gives the whole variable domain EAGVTQFPSHSVIEKGQTVTLRCDPISGHDNLYWYRRVMGKEIKFLLHFVKESKQDESGMPNNRFLAERTGGTYSTLKVQPAELEDSGVYFCASSMGTASTEAFFGQGTRLTVV.

The chain is built from TRBV5-1 and TRBJ2-7; 7 positions match TRBD1. Per the germline V gene, CDR1 is SGHRS and CDR2 is YFSETQ. The CDR3 consists of 15 residues. With V trimmed by 4 bases and J by 1 base, 8 bases remained unmatched. The CDR3 loop is CASSQKETGSYEQYF. In DNA form, the CDR3 reads TGCGCCAGCAGCCAAAAAGAGACAGGGTCCTACGAGCAGTACTTC. The whole variable domain, remainder taken from reference TRBV5-1 and TRBJ2-7, is KAGVTQTPRYLIKTRGQQVTLSCSPISGHRSVSWYQQTPGQGLQFLFEYFSETQRNKGNFPGRFSGRQFSNSRSEMNVSTLELGDSALYLCASSQKETGSYEQYFGPGTRLTVT.

This clonotype has at least ten counts. The rearrangement links TRBV6-6 to TRBJ1-2, with D uncertain. CDR1 and CDR2 from the germline V gene are MNHNY and SVGAGI (reference sequence). V dropped 3 bases and J dropped 6 bases, with 11 bases sitting between them. There are 13 residues in the CDR3. The CDR3 loop is CASSYSPRDGYTF. For the CDR3, the DNA is TGTGCCAGCAGTTATAGCCCGCGGGATGGCTACACCTTC.

To note about this clonotype: At one boundary the junction diverges from the germline segment, which might be a read error. The chain employs TRBV7-9 and TRBJ2-1, with a weak D call TRBD2 (6 bases). The CDR3 consists of 16 residues. The germline V gene has CDR1 SEHNR and CDR2 FQNEAQ (reference sequence). The CDR3 protein is CANSLKASEIYNEQFF. Written as DNA, the CDR3 is TGTGCCAACAGCTTAAAGGCTAGCGAGATATACAATGAGCAGTTCTTC.

This clonotype was observed a handful of times. This chain links TRBV5-6 with TRBJ1-5, with 7 nucleotides matching TRBD1. Looked up from germline, CDR1 is SGHDT and CDR2 is YYEEEE. J lost 1 base, V lost 3 bases, and 4 bases had no gene match. CDR3 size: 15 residues. The CDR3 sequence: CASSSTGVSNQPQHF. For the CDR3, the DNA is TGTGCCAGCAGCTCCACAGGGGTAAGCAATCAGCCCCAGCATTTT. Based on the CDR3 plus reference TRBV5-6 and TRBJ1-5, the full variable domain is DAGVTQSPTHLIKTRGQQVTLRCSPKSGHDTVSWYQQALGQGPQFIFQYYEEEERQRGNFPDRFSGHQFPNYSSELNVNALLLGDSALYLCASSSTGVSNQPQHFGDGTRLSIL.

The chain employs TRBV11-3 and TRBJ1-1; the D is unclear. V lost 4 bases and J lost 12, with 18 bases in between. Germline V gene sequence: CDR1 SGHNT, CDR2 YENEEA. The CDR3 runs to 13 residues. CDR3 sequence: CASSSDGFTKTFF. The CDR3, as DNA: TGTGCCAGCAGCTCGGACGGATTCACTAAAACTTTCTTT.

In regard to this clonotype: Because the CDR3 is missing its conserved closing phenylalanine or tryptophan, this is likely a read error. CDR3 amino acids: CASSTAALEQYL. CDR3 sequence (DNA): TGTGCCAGTAGCACCGCGGCACTCGAGCAGTACCTC. The chain carries TRBV11-2 and TRBJ2-7; D is ambiguous. The CDR3 contains 12 residues. Germline V CDR1 and CDR2: SGHAT, FQNNGV. The ends were cut back, 9 bases at V and 6 bases at J, with 15 bases in the middle.

This clonotype was seen many times. The V gene is TRBV4-1, the J gene TRBJ2-2; TRBD2 might be the D (6 bases). V dropped 2 bases and J dropped 7 bases, with 8 bases sitting between them. The CDR3 contains 13 residues. In germline, CDR1 is MGHRA, CDR2 YSYEKL. CDR3 loop: CASSQSGVGELFF. DNA for the CDR3: TGCGCCAGCAGCCAATCGGGAGTCGGGGAGCTGTTTTTT.

Note on this clonotype: A much larger clone lies a single base off, so this may be a read error. The rearrangement joins TRBV4-1 to TRBJ2-1; D is ambiguous. Germline V gives CDR1 MGHRA, CDR2 YSYEKL. V lost 2 bases to trimming and J lost 9 bases, with 20 bases between them. The CDR3 totals 16 residues. CDR3 nucleotide sequence: TGCGCCAGCAGCCAATGTAGCACCGCACGGGCTGGTGAGCAGTTCTTC. This codes for CASSQCSTARAGEQFF.

The chain combines TRBV6-5 with TRBJ1-3; perhaps TRBD1 as D (5 bases). Germline loops: CDR1 MNHEY, CDR2 SVGAGI. The CDR3 runs 18 residues. Trimming removed 2 bases from V and 0 bases from J, with 17 bases in between. CDR3 in DNA: TGTGCCAGCAGTTACGAAGGGACGGCCATCCCCTCTGGAAACACCATATATTTT. Residues: CASSYEGTAIPSGNTIYF.

Notes on this clonotype: Just one base apart from a much larger clone, this may be a read error. CDR3 coding DNA: TGTGACAGCAGTTCGCCGACTAGCGGATTGGATGAGCAGTTCTTC. It encodes CDSSSPTSGLDEQFF. The chain has TRBV12-3 or TRBV12-4 and TRBJ2-1; TRBD2 aligns across 9 bases. This CDR3 contains 15 residues.

About this clonotype: A much larger clone lies a single base off, so this may be a read error. The rearrangement joins TRBV29-1 to TRBJ2-1, with TRBD1 as a possible D gene (5 bases). There are 11 residues in the CDR3. Trimming removed 6 bases at V and 8 bases at J, with 11 bases between. Germline V lookup: CDR1 SQVTM, CDR2 ANQGSEA. CDR3 in amino acids: CSVRTWDEQFF. As DNA, the CDR3 is TGCAGCGTCCGGACATGGGATGAGCAGTTCTTC.

A remark on this clonotype: A single base separates this from a much larger clone, so it may be a read error. The chain employs TRBV4-1 and TRBJ2-1; 7 positions match TRBD1. The trim removed 2 bases at V and 7 bases at J, leaving 14 bases unmatched. CDR3 length: 17 amino acids. In germline, CDR1 is MGHRA, CDR2 YSYEKL. CDR3 sequence (DNA): TGCGCCAGCAGCCAATGCGACTCGGGACAGCCCGTGAATGAGCAGTTCTTC. Protein sequence: CASSQCDSGQPVNEQFF.